Listed below are T cell receptor beta chains from one sample, sequenced in a study of blood T cell repertoires in COVID-19. TCRdb's table, derived via immunoSEQ multiplex PCR, lists solely in-frame clones and lacks some. This sample has 300,000 to 350,000 clones, with 65% to 85% found just once. The sequencing sample was made of peripheral blood. These receptors were collected from a young man with active or convalescent COVID-19. Both conserved end residues are part of each CDR3. Fields, in order: J gene, D gene, V gene, clone size, CDR3 DNA, CDR3 protein. D genes are given only for firm matches. Clone sizes are given selectively: once, few, many, or a class where the clone is expanded.

j_call: TRBJ2-7
d_call: NA
v_call: TRBV11-3
clone_size: once
cdr3_nt: TGTGCCAGCAGCACCGGGTTCGCCTACGAGCAGTACTTC
cdr3_aa: CASSTGFAYEQYF

j_call: TRBJ2-1
d_call: TRBD2
v_call: TRBV2
clone_size: NA
cdr3_nt: TGTGCCAGCAGCCACTCGACGGGACTAGCGGGAGGGCCTTTCTACAATGAGCAGTTCTTC
cdr3_aa: CASSHSTGLAGGPFYNEQFF

j_call: TRBJ2-4
d_call: TRBD2
v_call: TRBV13
clone_size: NA
cdr3_nt: TGTGCCAGCAGCACTAGCGGGATTGGGGGCATTCAGTACTTC
cdr3_aa: CASSTSGIGGIQYF

j_call: TRBJ1-2
d_call: TRBD1
v_call: TRBV28
clone_size: NA
cdr3_nt: TGTGCCAGCAGTTCAGGGGGGGTTCCCGACAGGGGGCACCAGGGCTACACCTTC
cdr3_aa: CASSSGGVPDRGHQGYTF

j_call: TRBJ2-7
d_call: TRBD2
v_call: TRBV4-3
clone_size: NA
cdr3_nt: TGCGCCAGCAGCCAAGATCGCGGGAGCGGGTACGAGCAGTACTTC
cdr3_aa: CASSQDRGSGYEQYF

j_call: TRBJ2-2
d_call: TRBD2
v_call: TRBV5-4
clone_size: NA
cdr3_nt: TGTGCCAGCAGCGGAACTAGCGGGATGAGCACCGGGGAGCTGTTTTTT
cdr3_aa: CASSGTSGMSTGELFF

j_call: TRBJ2-7
d_call: NA
v_call: TRBV30
clone_size: few
cdr3_nt: TGTGCCTGGAGTCCGGGGGCCTACGAGCAGTACTTC
cdr3_aa: CAWSPGAYEQYF

j_call: TRBJ1-3
d_call: NA
v_call: TRBV6-5
clone_size: NA
cdr3_nt: TGTGCCAGCAGGGAGAGCTCTGGAAACACCATATATTTT
cdr3_aa: CASRESSGNTIYF

j_call: TRBJ1-2
d_call: NA
v_call: TRBV30
clone_size: NA
cdr3_nt: TGTGCCTGGGAGCCGGTTCTCTATGGCTACACCTTC
cdr3_aa: CAWEPVLYGYTF

j_call: TRBJ1-2
d_call: NA
v_call: TRBV3-1/TRBV3-2
clone_size: NA
cdr3_nt: TGTGCCAGCAGCCAAGTCCCCGGGACATCATGTAACTATGGCTACACCTTC
cdr3_aa: CASSQVPGTSCNYGYTF

j_call: TRBJ2-5
d_call: NA
v_call: TRBV9
clone_size: NA
cdr3_nt: TGTGCCAGCAGCGTAGGGGCGGGGAACCAAGAGACCCAGTACTTC
cdr3_aa: CASSVGAGNQETQYF

j_call: TRBJ2-1
d_call: NA
v_call: TRBV24-1
clone_size: NA
cdr3_nt: TGTGCCACCAGTGACCGGGGTAGCTCCTACAATGAGCAGTTCTTC
cdr3_aa: CATSDRGSSYNEQFF

j_call: TRBJ2-3
d_call: NA
v_call: TRBV30
clone_size: once
cdr3_nt: TGTGCCTGGAGTCTTGTAGCCAGCACAGATACGCAGTATTTT
cdr3_aa: CAWSLVASTDTQYF

j_call: TRBJ2-7
d_call: NA
v_call: TRBV7-8
clone_size: NA
cdr3_nt: TGTGCCAGCAGCTTTACCTACGAGCAGTACTTC
cdr3_aa: CASSFTYEQYF

j_call: TRBJ2-7
d_call: TRBD1
v_call: TRBV12-3/TRBV12-4
clone_size: NA
cdr3_nt: TGTGCCAGCAGGGTCGCAGGGGGCTCCGAGCAGTACTTC
cdr3_aa: CASRVAGGSEQYF

j_call: TRBJ2-3
d_call: NA
v_call: TRBV5-1
clone_size: NA
cdr3_nt: TGCGCCAGCAGCCGCGATCGAGATACGCAGTATTTT
cdr3_aa: CASSRDRDTQYF

j_call: TRBJ2-4
d_call: TRBD2
v_call: TRBV2
clone_size: NA
cdr3_nt: TGTGCCAGCAGTGATTCAGGGCGGGGGGACATTCAGTACTTC
cdr3_aa: CASSDSGRGDIQYF

j_call: TRBJ1-3
d_call: NA
v_call: TRBV29-1
clone_size: once
cdr3_nt: TGCAGCGTTGAAGATCCGGCAGGCTCTGGAAACACCATATATTTT
cdr3_aa: CSVEDPAGSGNTIYF

j_call: TRBJ2-5
d_call: NA
v_call: TRBV7-2
clone_size: NA
cdr3_nt: TGTGCCAGCAGCTATGGACAGTTGGCCCAAGAGACCCAGTACTTC
cdr3_aa: CASSYGQLAQETQYF

j_call: TRBJ2-5
d_call: NA
v_call: TRBV6-5
clone_size: NA
cdr3_nt: TGTGCCAGCAGTTACGGGCTGGGGAGTGTGGAGACCCAGTACTTC
cdr3_aa: CASSYGLGSVETQYF

j_call: TRBJ1-5
d_call: NA
v_call: TRBV7-2
clone_size: NA
cdr3_nt: TGTGCCAGCAGCTTGGCTGACAGTCTTTACGCCCAGCATTTT
cdr3_aa: CASSLADSLYAQHF

j_call: TRBJ2-1
d_call: TRBD2
v_call: TRBV6-5
clone_size: NA
cdr3_nt: TGTGCCAGCGGACTGACTAGCGGCGATGAGCAGTTCTTC
cdr3_aa: CASGLTSGDEQFF

j_call: TRBJ2-3
d_call: NA
v_call: TRBV5-1
clone_size: once
cdr3_nt: TGCGCCAGCAGCGGGGGCCAAAGCACAGATACGCAGTATTTT
cdr3_aa: CASSGGQSTDTQYF

j_call: TRBJ2-3
d_call: TRBD2
v_call: TRBV2
clone_size: NA
cdr3_nt: TGTGCCAGCACTAGAACTAGCGGGATTACAGATACGCAGTATTTT
cdr3_aa: CASTRTSGITDTQYF

j_call: TRBJ2-7
d_call: NA
v_call: TRBV27
clone_size: NA
cdr3_nt: TGTGCCAGCACCCCCAGGGGCCAAACCTACGAGCAGTACTTC
cdr3_aa: CASTPRGQTYEQYF

j_call: TRBJ1-2
d_call: TRBD1
v_call: TRBV6-5
clone_size: NA
cdr3_nt: TGTGCCAGCAGCCGGGACAGGGCCTATGGCTACACCTTC
cdr3_aa: CASSRDRAYGYTF

j_call: TRBJ2-7
d_call: NA
v_call: TRBV24-1
clone_size: NA
cdr3_nt: TGTGCCACCAGTGATTTTACTGGTTCCTACGAGCAGTACTTC
cdr3_aa: CATSDFTGSYEQYF

j_call: TRBJ2-7
d_call: NA
v_call: TRBV12-3/TRBV12-4
clone_size: few
cdr3_nt: TGTGCCACCCGGAGGGGCAGGGTCTACGAGCAGTACTTC
cdr3_aa: CATRRGRVYEQYF

j_call: TRBJ1-2
d_call: TRBD1
v_call: TRBV24-1
clone_size: NA
cdr3_nt: TGTGCCACCAGTGAGACAGGGGAAGGCTACACCTTC
cdr3_aa: CATSETGEGYTF